This entry describes one T cell receptor beta chain. The CDR3 is made up of 15 amino acids. CDR1 is SGHRS, CDR2 YFSETQ, per germline. V lost 0 bases and J lost 9, with 13 bases in between. This entry comes from a study of T cell responses to AZD1222 COVID-19 vaccine. Measured with immunoSEQ multiplex PCR; TCRdb has only the in-frame clones, and not every one. The sample lists roughly 160,000 clones; roughly 94% were seen once. The source was peripheral blood, collected on day 0 of AZD1222 vaccination. The chain joins TRBV5-1 to TRBJ1-6, with D perhaps matching TRBD1 (6 bases). This receptor was taken from an adult in good health. CDR3 loop: CASSLDGGMTSPLHF. In DNA form, the CDR3 reads TGCGCCAGCAGCTTGGATGGGGGCATGACTTCACCCCTCCACTTT.